The T cell receptor beta chain described here comes from a study of cytomegalovirus exposure and HLA in healthy donors. Researchers ran the PCR with 60 Vbeta and 13 Jbeta primers. Generated by immunoSEQ multiplex PCR, the TCRdb table keeps only in-frame clones and is missing some. Its table records tens of thousands of clones. As to this clone: Its antigen remains unknown.

CDR3 length: 13 residues. V lost 5 bases and J lost 4, with 11 bases in between. CDR1 is LNHDA and CDR2 is SQIVND in the germline V gene (reference sequence). General study results and limits: A reported reduction in N-insertions relative to the approximately 640-donor mean was seen in an Asian-associated ancestry cluster in a later analysis. Researchers reported that a few CMV-associated chains were confirmed in vitro as CMV antigen-specific.

Sequencing was carried out using PBMCs. The receptor comes from a woman in her 30s in good health and CMV-seronegative. V usage is TRBV19 and J usage is TRBJ1-2, with D possibly matching TRBD1 (6 bases). Here the CDR3 DNA reads TGTGCCAGTAGTGTACAGGGTCCCTATGGCTACACCTTC. Translation gives CASSVQGPYGYTF.